This T cell receptor beta chain derives from a study of CD8 T cells in Susac syndrome. Study-level results: The relatively small number of individuals in the TCR sequencing and HLA analysis was acknowledged by the study.

With regard to this clonotype: Its antigen remains unknown.

Reverse transcription used about 0.5 to 1 ug RNA and random hexamers. It was immunoSEQ multiplex PCR that amplified TCR beta CDR3 across 54 Vbeta and 13 Jbeta. Each CDR3 protein is one row after TCRdb ran MiXCR on the immunoSEQ multiplex PCR reads. The sample holds roughly 130,000 distinct CDR3 sequences, roughly 94% seen once. The multiple sclerosis controls were treatment-naive patients, and their relapsing-remitting disease was stable or active. The authors negatively isolated CD8+ and CD4+ T cells and FACS-enriched TEMRA cells. CDR3 length: 13 residues. The germline V gene has CDR1 ENHRY and CDR2 SYGVKD. V was cut by 7 bases and J by 4 bases, with 13 bases left in between.

The specimen sequenced was CD4+ T cells from PBMCs. This chain links TRBV10-3 with TRBJ1-2; possibly TRBD1 for D (5 bases). The origin of this receptor is a human donor with multiple sclerosis. CDR3 bases: TGTGCCATCACTCAGGACAAGGTCTATGGCTACACCTTC. Protein product: CAITQDKVYGYTF.